The 17 T cell receptor beta chains reported below all come from one sample, sequenced in a study of T cell responses to AZD1222 COVID-19 vaccine. This table comes from immunoSEQ multiplex PCR, and its TCRdb copy is limited to in-frame clones, with some not included. The data show about 150,000 clones, roughly 87% seen once. Sequenced here: peripheral blood, sampled on day 0 of AZD1222 vaccination. The receptors shown here come from an adult in good health.

The chain recombines TRBV5-4 with TRBJ2-3, with D perhaps matching TRBD1 or TRBD2 (6 bases each). This CDR3 region has 15 residues. Trimming removed 6 bases at V and 0 bases at J, with 14 bases between. Per the germline V gene, CDR1 is SGHNT and CDR2 is YYREEE (reference sequence). For the CDR3, the DNA is TGTGCCAGCACCAACGGGGGCGGGAGCACAGATACGCAGTATTTT. The encoded protein is CASTNGGGSTDTQYF. Based on the CDR3 plus reference TRBV5-4 and TRBJ2-3, the full variable domain is ETGVTQSPTHLIKTRGQQVTLRCSSQSGHNTVSWYQQALGQGPQFIFQYYREEENGRGNFPPRFSGLQFPNYSSELNVNALELDDSALYLCASTNGGGSTDTQYFGPGTRLTVL.

The V and J genes are TRBV10-3 and TRBJ2-7; 8 nucleotides agree with TRBD1. Germline assignment: CDR1 ENHRY and CDR2 SYGVKD. V lost 10 bases to trimming and J lost 6 bases; unmatched junction nucleotides: 8. The length of the CDR3 is 12 residues. The CDR3 loop reads CATGQGLGEQYF. As DNA, the CDR3 is TGTGCCACCGGACAGGGATTGGGCGAGCAGTACTTC.

In its sample, this clone was seen once. The rearrangement uses TRBV29-1 and TRBJ1-1, with unresolved D. Germline CDR1 is SQVTM and CDR2 is ANQGSEA. This CDR3 is built from 13 residues. The germline V and J ends were trimmed by 7 bases and 6 bases, with 18 bases remaining between them. The CDR3 spells CSAWEGGTAEAFF. DNA for the CDR3: TGCAGCGCTTGGGAGGGCGGAACCGCTGAAGCTTTCTTT.

The V and J genes are TRBV7-6 and TRBJ2-1; the D is unclear. This CDR3 spans 17 amino acids. Deletions cut 5 bases from V and 0 bases from J, with 17 bases between. Germline assignment: CDR1 SGHVS and CDR2 FNYEAQ. CDR3 DNA: TGTGCCAGCAGCCCGTACTTGCAGTCGAGCTCCTACAATGAGCAGTTCTTC. This gives the protein CASSPYLQSSSYNEQFF.

The chain is built from TRBV4-2 and TRBJ2-3; D is unclear. The CDR3 has 17 amino acids. V was trimmed by 4 bases and J by 2 bases, leaving 19 bases between them. Germline-derived CDR1 and CDR2 are LGHNA and YNFKEQ. This CDR3 reads CASSLTSRRRNTDTQYF. The DNA of the CDR3 is TGTGCCAGCAGCCTCACCTCAAGGCGGAGAAACACAGATACGCAGTATTTT.

The genes are TRBV14 and TRBJ2-5; 9 bases agree with TRBD1. The CDR3 extends over 19 amino acids. The V gene end was trimmed by 4 bases and the J gene end by 4 bases; junction bases not matched to a gene: 19. Germline V gene sequence: CDR1 SGHDN, CDR2 FVKESK. CDR3 coding DNA: TGTGCCAGCAGCCCGCGAGTGGGGACAGGGTTAGTAATCGGAGAGACCCAGTACTTC. Translating gives CASSPRVGTGLVIGETQYF.

The chain combines TRBV5-1 with TRBJ2-5, with D perhaps given as TRBD1 or TRBD2 (7 bases each). Trimming left V 2 bases short and J 5 bases short, with 13 bases between. CDR1 SGHRS and CDR2 YFSETQ come from the germline V gene. The CDR3 is 14 residues long. CDR3 sequence: CASSFRQGGETQYF. The DNA for the CDR3 is TGCGCCAGCAGCTTCCGACAGGGAGGGGAGACCCAGTACTTC.

The genes are TRBV28 and TRBJ1-2; no definite D call. V was trimmed by 6 bases and J by 7 bases, leaving 12 bases between them. The CDR3 is made up of 12 amino acids. Looked up from germline, CDR1 is MDHEN and CDR2 is SYDVKM. The CDR3 bases are TGTGCCAGCAGCACCCAGACGCCTGGCTACACCTTC. Translation: CASSTQTPGYTF.

DNA for the CDR3: TGTGCCAGCAGCTTGAGCAGGGGTTACACTGAAGCTTTCTTT. Translating gives CASSLSRGYTEAFF. V and J are TRBV13 and TRBJ1-1; the D gene is possibly TRBD1 (6 bases). CDR1 PRHDT and CDR2 FYEKMQ come from the germline V gene (reference sequence). Trimming removed 3 bases at V and 3 bases at J, with 11 bases between. CDR3 length equals 14 residues.

This chain links TRBV11-3 with TRBJ1-1, with D unclear. Per the germline V gene, CDR1 is SGHNT and CDR2 is YENEEA. V lost 3 bases to trimming and J lost 1 base, with 9 bases between them. This CDR3 comprises 14 residues. CDR3 DNA sequence: TGTGCCAGCAGCTTTAATATGCAGAACACTGAAGCTTTCTTT. Amino acid sequence: CASSFNMQNTEAFF.

J is TRBJ2-1 and V is TRBV13; D is perhaps TRBD2 (6 bases). The ends were cut back, 2 bases at V and 5 bases at J, with 13 bases in the middle. Germline lookup yields CDR1 PRHDT and CDR2 FYEKMQ (reference sequence). The CDR3 has 15 residues. CDR3 nucleotide sequence: TGTGCCAGCAGCTTACGGGGGACCCTTAACAATGAGCAGTTCTTC. Its translation: CASSLRGTLNNEQFF.

The chain recombines TRBV2 with TRBJ1-1, with 10 bases identical to TRBD1. CDR3 length equals 16 residues. Germline loops: CDR1 SNHLY, CDR2 FYNNEI. J lost 1 base, V lost 6 bases, and 8 bases had no gene match. In nucleotides, the CDR3 is TGTGCCAGCAGAGTAGACAGGGGGCTGAGGAACACTGAAGCTTTCTTT. It encodes CASRVDRGLRNTEAFF. Drawing the rest from reference TRBV2 and TRBJ1-1, the complete variable domain is EPEVTQTPSHQVTQMGQEVILRCVPISNHLYFYWYRQILGQKVEFLVSFYNNEISEKSEIFDDQFSVERPDGSNFTLKIRSTKLEDSAMYFCASRVDRGLRNTEAFFGQGTRLTVV.

V gene TRBV14 combines with J gene TRBJ2-3; the D is unclear. Deletions cut 4 bases from V and 1 base from J, with 12 bases between. CDR1 is SGHDN and CDR2 is FVKESK in the germline V gene. The CDR3 contains 15 residues. The CDR3 sequence is CASSPQSTRTDTQYF. CDR3 DNA sequence: TGTGCCAGCAGCCCTCAGAGCACCCGCACAGATACGCAGTATTTT. Full variable domain (missing parts from reference TRBV14 and TRBJ2-3): EAGVTQFPSHSVIEKGQTVTLRCDPISGHDNLYWYRRVMGKEIKFLLHFVKESKQDESGMPNNRFLAERTGGTYSTLKVQPAELEDSGVYFCASSPQSTRTDTQYFGPGTRLTVL.

This clone was picked up one time. This chain connects TRBV28 to TRBJ2-3; maybe TRBD1 (6 bases). V lost 7 bases to trimming and J lost 2 bases, with 16 bases between them. This CDR3 has 15 residues. CDR1 is MDHEN, CDR2 SYDVKM, per germline. Here the CDR3 DNA reads TGTGCCAGCACCCGCTTAGGGGGTCCCACAGATACGCAGTATTTT. Protein: CASTRLGGPTDTQYF.

The V and J genes are TRBV2 and TRBJ2-5, with a weak D call TRBD2 (6 bases). Germline assignment: CDR1 SNHLY and CDR2 FYNNEI. Trimming removed 4 bases from V and 4 bases from J, with 19 bases in between. There are 16 residues in the CDR3. CDR3 sequence: CASSVGGRRQRETQYF. The DNA of the CDR3 is TGTGCCAGCAGTGTAGGAGGGAGGAGGCAACGAGAGACCCAGTACTTC. Drawing the rest from reference TRBV2 and TRBJ2-5, the complete variable domain is EPEVTQTPSHQVTQMGQEVILRCVPISNHLYFYWYRQILGQKVEFLVSFYNNEISEKSEIFDDQFSVERPDGSNFTLKIRSTKLEDSAMYFCASSVGGRRQRETQYFGPGTRLLVL.

This chain joins TRBV7-2 and TRBJ2-3; weak D call: TRBD1 (5 bases). CDR1 and CDR2 (germline): SGHTA, FQGNSA. The CDR3 totals 17 residues. Trimming shortened V by 1 base and J by 0 bases, and 14 bases separated the two germline ends. CDR3: CASSLGQGLPSTDTQYF. The DNA of the CDR3 is TGTGCCAGCAGCTTAGGCCAGGGATTACCTAGCACAGATACGCAGTATTTT. Full variable domain (missing parts from reference TRBV7-2 and TRBJ2-3): GAGVSQSPSNKVTEKGKDVELRCDPISGHTALYWYRQSLGQGLEFLIYFQGNSAPDKSGLPSDRFSAERTGGSVSTLTIQRTQQEDSAVYLCASSLGQGLPSTDTQYFGPGTRLTVL.

V and J are TRBV7-2 and TRBJ2-7; TRBD1 aligns across 10 bases. The CDR3 is 15 residues long. CDR1 and CDR2 (germline): SGHTA, FQGNSA. V lost 3 bases and J lost 4; bases outside the gene matches: 6. CDR3 nucleotide sequence: TGTGCCAGCAGCTTCAACCGGGACAGGGGTTACGAGCAGTACTTC. Translation gives CASSFNRDRGYEQYF.